This T cell receptor beta chain was retrieved from a study of blood T cell repertoires in COVID-19. The method was immunoSEQ multiplex PCR; TCRdb's version includes in-frame clones alone and lacks a portion of them. Among around 400,000 clones listed, more than 70% were seen once. Living in roughly 25 US areas, the participants were between roughly 18 and 95 years of age. Each exposed participant met a COVID-19 case in the 2 weeks preceding study entry. CDR1 and CDR2 from the germline V gene are SGHRS and YFSETQ. There are 16 residues in the CDR3. V was clipped by 0 bases and J by 0 bases, with 10 bases between them.

The chain recombines TRBV5-1 with TRBJ1-3; no clear D gene. Sequencing used PBMCs or T cells enriched from blood (not recorded which). This receptor was taken from a woman aged 18-29 years who had been exposed to COVID-19. The CDR3 DNA reads as TGCGCCAGCAGCTTGGGGGCAGCAGCCTCTGGAAACACCATATATTTT. This translates into CASSLGAAASGNTIYF. The full variable domain, its missing parts supplied by reference TRBV5-1 and TRBJ1-3, is KAGVTQTPRYLIKTRGQQVTLSCSPISGHRSVSWYQQTPGQGLQFLFEYFSETQRNKGNFPGRFSGRQFSNSRSEMNVSTLELGDSALYLCASSLGAAASGNTIYFGEGSWLTVV.